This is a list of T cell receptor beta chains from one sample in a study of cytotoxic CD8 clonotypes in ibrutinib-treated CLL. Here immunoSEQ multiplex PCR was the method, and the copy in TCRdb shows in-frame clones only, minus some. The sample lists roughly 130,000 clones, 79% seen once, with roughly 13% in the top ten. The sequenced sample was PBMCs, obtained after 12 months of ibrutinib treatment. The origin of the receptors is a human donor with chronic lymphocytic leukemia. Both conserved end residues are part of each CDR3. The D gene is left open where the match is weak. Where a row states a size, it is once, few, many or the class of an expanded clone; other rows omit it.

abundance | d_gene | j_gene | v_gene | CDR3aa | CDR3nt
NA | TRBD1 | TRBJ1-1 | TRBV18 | CASSPIGTGGPNTEAFF | TGTGCCAGCTCACCAATCGGGACAGGGGGGCCGAACACTGAAGCTTTCTTT
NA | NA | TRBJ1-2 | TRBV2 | CASSKETGDYGYTF | TGTGCCAGCAGTAAAGAGACAGGTGACTATGGCTACACCTTC
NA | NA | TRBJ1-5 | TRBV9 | CASSVVPGQPQHF | TGTGCCAGCAGCGTAGTCCCTGGTCAGCCCCAGCATTTT
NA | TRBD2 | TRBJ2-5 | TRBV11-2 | CASSRTSGSEETQYF | TGTGCCAGCAGCCGGACTAGCGGGAGTGAAGAGACCCAGTACTTC
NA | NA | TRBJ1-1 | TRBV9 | CASSVQGTNTEAFF | TGTGCCAGCAGCGTCCAGGGGACGAACACTGAAGCTTTCTTT
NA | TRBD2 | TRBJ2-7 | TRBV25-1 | CASSDWSGTSDYEQYF | TGTGCCAGCAGTGACTGGTCCGGGACTAGTGACTACGAGCAGTACTTC
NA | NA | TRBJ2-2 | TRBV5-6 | CASSFGTQNTGELFF | TGTGCCAGCAGCTTCGGGACACAGAACACCGGGGAGCTGTTTTTT
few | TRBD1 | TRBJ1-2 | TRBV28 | CASSPWTGWAYGYTF | TGTGCCAGCAGTCCGTGGACAGGGTGGGCCTATGGCTACACCTTC
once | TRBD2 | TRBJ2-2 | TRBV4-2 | CASSQEFSGISTGELFF | TGTGCCAGCAGCCAAGAATTTAGCGGGATCAGCACCGGGGAGCTGTTTTTT
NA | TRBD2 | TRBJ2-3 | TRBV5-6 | CASSLEGTSGRGAQYF | TGTGCCAGCAGCTTGGAAGGGACTAGCGGGAGGGGTGCGCAGTATTTT
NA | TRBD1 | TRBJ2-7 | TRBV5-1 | CASSLGPGQGLTYEQYF | TGCGCCAGCAGCTTGGGGCCGGGACAGGGTTTGACCTACGAGCAGTACTTC
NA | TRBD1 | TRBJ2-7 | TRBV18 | CASSPPLIETGGGEQYF | TGTGCCAGCTCACCACCGCTGATAGAGACAGGGGGTGGCGAGCAGTACTTC
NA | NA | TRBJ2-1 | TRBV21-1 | CARHRDFFYNEQFF | TGTGCCCGCCACCGGGACTTCTTCTACAATGAGCAGTTCTTC
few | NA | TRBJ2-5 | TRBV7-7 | CASSLGSYRGETQYF | TGTGCCAGCAGCTTAGGTTCCTACCGGGGGGAGACCCAGTACTTC
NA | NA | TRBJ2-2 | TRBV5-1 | CASSATGTNTGELFF | TGCGCCAGCAGCGCAACCGGGACAAACACCGGGGAGCTGTTTTTT
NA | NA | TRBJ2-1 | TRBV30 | CAWSPGGRKMNNEQFF | TGTGCCTGGAGTCCGGGCGGCCGGAAGATGAACAATGAGCAGTTCTTC
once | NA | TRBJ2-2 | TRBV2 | CASSPDSGVGLFF | TGTGCCAGCAGCCCCGACAGCGGCGTGGGGCTGTTTTTT
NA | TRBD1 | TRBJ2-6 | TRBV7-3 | CASRPDRGAGANVLTF | TGTGCCAGCAGACCCGACAGGGGCGCTGGGGCCAACGTCCTGACTTTC
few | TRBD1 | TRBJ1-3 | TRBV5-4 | CASSTGQGDIYF | TGTGCCAGCAGTACCGGACAGGGAGACATATATTTT
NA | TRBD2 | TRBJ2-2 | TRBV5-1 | CASSFLLAGELANTGELFF | TGCGCCAGCAGCTTTCTCCTAGCGGGAGAGTTGGCGAACACCGGGGAGCTGTTTTTT